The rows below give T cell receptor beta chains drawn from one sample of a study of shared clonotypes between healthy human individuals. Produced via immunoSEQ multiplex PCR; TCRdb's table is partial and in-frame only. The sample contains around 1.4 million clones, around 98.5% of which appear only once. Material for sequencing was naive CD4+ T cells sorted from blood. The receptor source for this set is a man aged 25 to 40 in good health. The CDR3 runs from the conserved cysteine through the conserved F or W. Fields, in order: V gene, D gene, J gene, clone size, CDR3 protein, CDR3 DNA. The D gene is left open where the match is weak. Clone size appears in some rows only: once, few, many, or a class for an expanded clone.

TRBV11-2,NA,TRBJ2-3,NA,CASSLVLGSGQSTDTQYF,TGTGCCAGCAGCTTAGTTCTAGGGTCGGGACAAAGCACAGATACGCAGTATTTT
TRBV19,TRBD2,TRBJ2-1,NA,CASSVLAGGPSEQFF,TGTGCCAGTAGTGTACTAGCGGGAGGGCCTAGTGAGCAGTTCTTC
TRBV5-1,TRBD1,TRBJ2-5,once,CASRSDRGPGRTQYF,TGCGCCAGCAGGTCGGACAGGGGGCCGGGGAGGACCCAGTACTTC
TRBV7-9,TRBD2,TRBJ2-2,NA,CASSLAGGVDTGELFF,TGTGCCAGCAGCTTAGCTGGGGGGGTTGACACCGGGGAGCTGTTTTTT
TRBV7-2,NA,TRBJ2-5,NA,CASSLSQPETQYF,TGTGCCAGCAGCTTATCACAGCCGGAGACCCAGTACTTC
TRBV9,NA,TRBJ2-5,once,CASSGLGNQETQYF,TGTGCCAGCAGCGGACTGGGCAACCAAGAGACCCAGTACTTC
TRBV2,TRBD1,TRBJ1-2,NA,CASSGRILDRVGYTF,TGTGCCAGCAGTGGGCGGATACTAGACAGGGTCGGCTACACCTTC
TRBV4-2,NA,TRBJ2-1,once,CASSQVSGREWLNEQFF,TGTGCCAGCAGCCAAGTGTCCGGGCGGGAATGGCTCAATGAGCAGTTCTTC
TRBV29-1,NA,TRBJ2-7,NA,CSVEMGYEQYF,TGCAGCGTTGAGATGGGTTACGAGCAGTACTTC
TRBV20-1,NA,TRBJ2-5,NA,CSAKRRETQYF,TGCAGTGCCAAAAGGAGGGAGACCCAGTACTTC
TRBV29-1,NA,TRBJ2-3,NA,CSVDQRSTDTQYF,TGCAGCGTTGATCAGCGGAGCACAGATACGCAGTATTTT
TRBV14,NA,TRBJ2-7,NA,CASSHPYSVQGSYEQYF,TGTGCCAGCAGCCATCCCTACAGCGTCCAGGGGTCCTACGAGCAGTACTTC
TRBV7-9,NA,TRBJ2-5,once,CASSRPLGPKETQYF,TGTGCCAGCAGCCGCCCCCTTGGTCCGAAAGAGACCCAGTACTTC
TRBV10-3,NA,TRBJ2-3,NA,CAISTSTDTQYF,TGTGCCATCAGTACTAGCACAGATACGCAGTATTTT
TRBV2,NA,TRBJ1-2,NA,CASSGRAQTIGYTF,TGTGCCAGCAGTGGGAGGGCCCAAACGATTGGCTACACCTTC
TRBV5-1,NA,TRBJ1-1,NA,CASSLAGARGTEAFF,TGCGCCAGCAGCTTGGCAGGGGCGCGGGGAACTGAAGCTTTCTTT
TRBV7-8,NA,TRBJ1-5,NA,CASSSGWPYSNQPQHF,TGTGCCAGCAGCTCAGGGTGGCCGTATAGCAATCAGCCCCAGCATTTT
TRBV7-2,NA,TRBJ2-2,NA,CASSLAIGANTGELFF,TGTGCCAGCAGCTTAGCGATAGGGGCGAACACCGGGGAGCTGTTTTTT
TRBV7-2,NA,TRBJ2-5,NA,CASSLRRGLETQYF,TGTGCCAGCAGCCTCAGGAGGGGGCTAGAGACCCAGTACTTC
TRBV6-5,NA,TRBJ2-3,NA,CASRGTASSNTQYF,TGTGCCAGCAGGGGGACCGCTTCGAGCAATACGCAGTATTTT
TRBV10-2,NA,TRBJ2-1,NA,CASSEEAESSYNEQFF,TGCGCCAGCAGTGAAGAAGCGGAGAGCTCCTACAATGAGCAGTTCTTC
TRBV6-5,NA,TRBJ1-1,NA,CASSNPGGIGAFF,TGTGCCAGCAGCAATCCCGGGGGGATCGGAGCTTTCTTT
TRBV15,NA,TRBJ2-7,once,CATSRDRMGEQYF,TGTGCCACCAGCAGAGATCGGATGGGCGAGCAGTACTTC
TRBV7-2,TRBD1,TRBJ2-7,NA,CASSRPGQYYEQYF,TGTGCCAGCAGCCGCCCGGGACAGTACTACGAGCAGTACTTC
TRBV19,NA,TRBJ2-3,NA,CASSSSAGTDTQYF,TGTGCCAGTAGTTCTAGCGCAGGCACAGATACGCAGTATTTT
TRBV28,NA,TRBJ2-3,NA,CASSPRDTQYF,TGTGCCAGCAGCCCGAGGGATACGCAGTATTTT
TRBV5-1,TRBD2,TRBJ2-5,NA,CASSWGTSGEQETQYF,TGCGCCAGCAGCTGGGGGACTAGCGGGGAACAAGAGACCCAGTACTTC
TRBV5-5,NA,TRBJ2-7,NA,CASSLNYEQYF,TGTGCCAGCAGCTTGAACTACGAGCAGTACTTC
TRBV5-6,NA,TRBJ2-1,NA,CASSLGPFNEQFF,TGTGCCAGCAGCCTTGGACCCTTCAATGAGCAGTTCTTC
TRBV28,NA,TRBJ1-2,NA,CASSLQLNYGYTF,TGTGCCAGCAGCCTACAGCTTAACTATGGCTACACCTTC
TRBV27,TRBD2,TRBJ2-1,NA,CASSPTPLAGVPNEQFF,TGTGCCAGCAGTCCTACCCCGCTAGCGGGAGTGCCGAATGAGCAGTTCTTC
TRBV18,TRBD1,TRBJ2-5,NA,CASSPLAQGQETQYF,TGTGCCAGCTCACCGCTGGCACAGGGGCAAGAGACCCAGTACTTC
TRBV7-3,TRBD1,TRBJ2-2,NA,CASSYDRETGELFF,TGTGCCAGCAGCTATGACAGGGAGACCGGGGAGCTGTTTTTT
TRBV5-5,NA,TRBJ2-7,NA,CASSLPLSSYEQYF,TGTGCCAGCAGCTTGCCGCTGAGCTCCTACGAGCAGTACTTC
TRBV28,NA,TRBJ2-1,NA,CASSQAGRPQFF,TGTGCCAGCAGTCAAGCGGGCCGCCCGCAGTTCTTC
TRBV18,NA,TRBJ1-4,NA,CASSPQGWGNEKLFF,TGTGCCAGCTCTCCCCAGGGTTGGGGTAATGAAAAACTGTTTTTT
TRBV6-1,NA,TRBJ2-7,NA,CASSAITEGEQYF,TGTGCCAGCAGTGCTATCACCGAGGGCGAGCAGTACTTC
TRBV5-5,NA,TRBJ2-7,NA,CASSLASLYEQYF,TGTGCCAGCAGCTTGGCTTCCCTCTACGAGCAGTACTTC
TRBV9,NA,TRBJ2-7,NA,CASSVGSTASEQYF,TGTGCCAGCAGCGTAGGAAGCACTGCTTCTGAGCAGTACTTC
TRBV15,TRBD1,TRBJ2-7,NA,CATSRLTGTGDSYEQYF,TGTGCCACCAGCAGACTAACAGGGACAGGAGACTCCTACGAGCAGTACTTC
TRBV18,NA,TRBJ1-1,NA,CASSPLSKNTEAFF,TGTGCCAGCTCACCACTCAGCAAGAACACTGAAGCTTTCTTT
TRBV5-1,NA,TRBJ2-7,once,CASSLARSGGAHSYEQYF,TGCGCCAGCAGCTTGGCCAGATCGGGCGGGGCCCACTCCTACGAGCAGTACTTC
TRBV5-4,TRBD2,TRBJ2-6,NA,CASQRGSGANVLTF,TGTGCCAGCCAGCGGGGCTCTGGGGCCAACGTCCTGACTTTC
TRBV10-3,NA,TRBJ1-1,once,CAIREGGRLNTEAFF,TGTGCCATCAGGGAGGGAGGACGGCTGAACACTGAAGCTTTCTTT
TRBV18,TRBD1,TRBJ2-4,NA,CASSLDRGNIQYF,TGTGCCAGCTCACTAGACAGGGGAAACATTCAGTACTTC
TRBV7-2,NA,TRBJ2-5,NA,CASSAKETQYF,TGTGCCAGCAGCGCAAAAGAGACCCAGTACTTC
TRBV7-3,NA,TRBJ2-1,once,CASSHSGVRSYNEQFF,TGTGCCAGCAGCCACTCAGGAGTCCGCTCCTACAATGAGCAGTTCTTC
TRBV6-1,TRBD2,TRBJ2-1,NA,CASRGGTSGHNEQFF,TGTGCCAGCAGAGGCGGGACTAGCGGCCACAATGAGCAGTTCTTC
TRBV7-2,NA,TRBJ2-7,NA,CASSLRLVYEQYF,TGTGCCAGCAGCCTTCGACTAGTCTACGAGCAGTACTTC
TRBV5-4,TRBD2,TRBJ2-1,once,CASSLGPGTSGRARWDEQFF,TGTGCCAGCAGCTTGGGACCCGGGACTAGCGGGAGGGCCCGGTGGGATGAGCAGTTCTTC
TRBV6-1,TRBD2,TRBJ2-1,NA,CASSGLAGGPKNEQFF,TGTGCCAGCAGTGGACTAGCGGGAGGGCCGAAGAATGAGCAGTTCTTC
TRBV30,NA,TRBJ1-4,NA,CAWSGGGEKLFF,TGTGCCTGGAGTGGCGGAGGTGAAAAACTGTTTTTT
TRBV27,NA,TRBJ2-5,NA,CASSSAGPETQYF,TGTGCCAGCAGTTCGGCAGGGCCAGAGACCCAGTACTTC